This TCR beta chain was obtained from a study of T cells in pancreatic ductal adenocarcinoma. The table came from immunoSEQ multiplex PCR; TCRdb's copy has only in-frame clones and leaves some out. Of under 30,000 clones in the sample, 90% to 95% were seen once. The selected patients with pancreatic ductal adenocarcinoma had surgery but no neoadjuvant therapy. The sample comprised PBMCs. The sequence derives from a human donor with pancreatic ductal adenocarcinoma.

CDR3 in amino acids: CASSFLDEQYF. The CDR3 DNA is TGTGCCAGTAGTTTCCTGGACGAGCAGTACTTC. The V and J genes are TRBV19 and TRBJ2-7; D call uncertain. Germline CDR1 reads LNHDA; CDR2 reads SQIVND (reference sequence). The CDR3 extends over 11 amino acids. V was cut by 5 bases and J by 5 bases, with 7 bases left in between.